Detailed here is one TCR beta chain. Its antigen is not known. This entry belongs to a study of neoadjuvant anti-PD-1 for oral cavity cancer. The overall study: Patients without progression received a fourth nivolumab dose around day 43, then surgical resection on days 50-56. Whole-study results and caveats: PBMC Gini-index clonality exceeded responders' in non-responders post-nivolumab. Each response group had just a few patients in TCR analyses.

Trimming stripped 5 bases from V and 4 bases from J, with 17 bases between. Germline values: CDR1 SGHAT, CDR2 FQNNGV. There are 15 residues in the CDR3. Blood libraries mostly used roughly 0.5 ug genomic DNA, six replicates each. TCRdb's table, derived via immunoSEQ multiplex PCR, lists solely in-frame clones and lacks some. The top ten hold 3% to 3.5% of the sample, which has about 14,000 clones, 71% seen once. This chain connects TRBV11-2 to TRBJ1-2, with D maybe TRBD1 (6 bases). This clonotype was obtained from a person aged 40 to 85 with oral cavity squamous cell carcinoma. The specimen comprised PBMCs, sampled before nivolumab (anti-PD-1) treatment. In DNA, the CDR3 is TGTGCCAGCAGCCCATTGCGGGGGCCTCTCTATGGCTACACCTTC. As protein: CASSPLRGPLYGYTF. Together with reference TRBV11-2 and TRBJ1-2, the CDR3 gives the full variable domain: EAGVAQSPRYKIIEKRQSVAFWCNPISGHATLYWYQQILGQGPKLLIQFQNNGVVDDSQLPKDRFSAERLKGVDSTLKIQPAKLEDSAVYLCASSPLRGPLYGYTFGSGTRLTVV.